Listed here are 23 T cell receptor beta chains from one sample, sequenced in a study of immune evolution from preneoplasia to lung adenocarcinoma. Here immunoSEQ multiplex PCR was the method, and the copy in TCRdb shows in-frame clones only, minus some. The table lists around 39,000 clones, 74% of them singletons. The sample was FFPE invasive lung adenocarcinoma tissue. The receptors stem from a person in their sixties or seventies with lung adenocarcinoma.

This chain uses TRBV11-2 with TRBJ2-2, with unresolved D. This CDR3 spans 14 amino acids. The germline V and J ends were trimmed by 0 bases and 2 bases, with 4 bases remaining between them. Germline CDR1 SGHAT, CDR2 FQNNGV. The CDR3 DNA sequence: TGTGCCAGCAGCTTAGATAGAAACACCGGGGAGCTGTTTTTT. Translated: CASSLDRNTGELFF.

The chain couples TRBV6-1 to TRBJ1-4; 7 bases match TRBD1. With 7 bases clipped from V and 7 bases from J, the junction kept 9 bases outside the gene matches. The CDR3 is made up of 14 amino acids. The germline gives CDR1 MNHNS, CDR2 SASEGT. CDR3 coding DNA: TGTGCCAGCATTGTCGGCAGGGGGGCTGAAAAACTGTTTTTT. It translates to CASIVGRGAEKLFF.

The chain recombines TRBV11-2 with TRBJ2-3; tentatively, D is TRBD2 (5 bases). The germline V gene encodes CDR1 SGHAT and CDR2 FQNNGV. V lost 8 bases and J lost 8, with 20 bases in between. The CDR3 loop spans 14 amino acids. In nucleotides, the CDR3 is TGTGCCAGCTCCAGGTCGGGAAATCGAGGTACGCAGTATTTT. It specifies CASSRSGNRGTQYF.

The chain couples TRBV11-2 to TRBJ2-1, with 9 bases fitting TRBD2. Germline V lookup: CDR1 SGHAT, CDR2 FQNNGV. V trimming: 6 bases; J trimming: 7 bases; junction bases outside the gene matches: 10. The CDR3 sequence is 15 residues long. The CDR3 nucleotides read TGTGCCAGCAGTACGAGGACTAGCGCCCGGAATGAGCAGTTCTTC. This codes for CASSTRTSARNEQFF.

This clone was observed once. The chain has TRBV5-6 and TRBJ2-5; TRBD2 aligns across 10 bases. CDR3 length: 15 amino acids. The J segment lost 5 bases and the V segment lost 4 bases, leaving 8 bases of the junction unmatched. Germline V gives CDR1 SGHDT, CDR2 YYEEEE. CDR3 amino acids: CASSLLAGGRETQYF. In DNA form, the CDR3 reads TGTGCCAGCAGCCTTTTAGCGGGAGGCCGGGAGACCCAGTACTTC.

The rearrangement uses TRBV7-3 and TRBJ2-7; TRBD2 matches 13 bases. Per the germline V gene, CDR1 is SGHTA and CDR2 is FQGTGA. The trim removed 8 bases at V and 2 bases at J, leaving 9 bases unmatched. CDR3 length: 16 amino acids. The CDR3 DNA sequence: TGTGCCAGCCCCGGACTAGCGGGAGTCTGGACCTACGAGCAGTACTTC. Its protein is CASPGLAGVWTYEQYF.

The rearrangement uses TRBV7-2 and TRBJ2-7, with unresolved D. Between the trimmed V and J ends, which lost 5 bases and 6 bases, there was a span of 14 bases. This CDR3 is 13 amino acids long. The germline V gene has CDR1 SGHTA and CDR2 FQGNSA. Here the CDR3 reads CASSRALAAEQYF. For the CDR3, the DNA is TGTGCCAGCAGCCGCGCGTTAGCTGCCGAGCAGTACTTC.

This clone was found a few times. This chain connects TRBV4-2 to TRBJ2-1; 9 nucleotides line up with TRBD2. Germline-derived CDR1 and CDR2 are LGHNA and YNFKEQ. Trimming at V came to 0 bases and at J to 10 bases, leaving 10 bases not matched to a gene. This CDR3 spans 16 amino acids. The DNA of the CDR3 is TGTGCCAGCAGCCAAGATACGATAGCGGGAGAGGTGGAGCAGTTCTTC. This encodes CASSQDTIAGEVEQFF.

By sample share, this clone is medium-sized. V gene TRBV7-9 combines with J gene TRBJ2-6; no clear D. Germline values: CDR1 SEHNR, CDR2 FQNEAQ (reference sequence). CDR3 length equals 14 residues. Trimming left V 8 bases short and J 1 base short, with 9 bases between. CDR3 sequence: CASVSPSGANVLTF. In DNA, the CDR3 is TGTGCCAGCGTTTCGCCTTCTGGGGCCAACGTCCTGACTTTC.

The genes are TRBV5-1 and TRBJ2-1, with D perhaps TRBD2 (6 bases). Germline assignment: CDR1 SGHRS and CDR2 YFSETQ. The CDR3 loop spans 15 amino acids. The germline V and J ends were trimmed by 4 bases and 2 bases, with 13 bases remaining between them. CDR3 nucleotides: TGCGCCAGCAGCGGAACTAGCCCCGCCTACAATGAGCAGTTCTTC. It codes for CASSGTSPAYNEQFF.

This chain connects TRBV30 to TRBJ2-2; TRBD2 matches at 11 bases. With 2 bases clipped from V and 5 bases from J, the junction kept 10 bases outside the gene matches. From germline, CDR1 is GTSNPN and CDR2 SVGIG (reference sequence). This CDR3 has 17 residues. The CDR3 spells CAWSFHPSGRTTGELFF. The CDR3 DNA is TGTGCCTGGAGTTTCCACCCTAGCGGGAGGACGACCGGGGAGCTGTTTTTT.

The sample holds a few counts of this clone. V usage is TRBV7-2 and J usage is TRBJ2-4; 8 bases are a match to TRBD2. This CDR3 has 15 residues. Germline CDR1 is SGHTA and CDR2 is FQGNSA. V trimming: 2 bases; J trimming: 0 bases; junction bases outside the gene matches: 0. The CDR3 here is CASSLLAGAKNIQYF. In DNA form, the CDR3 reads TGTGCCAGCAGCTTACTAGCGGGAGCCAAAAACATTCAGTACTTC.

The rearrangement joins TRBV10-3 to TRBJ2-7, with a possible D match to TRBD2 (6 bases). The germline CDR1 and CDR2 sequences are ENHRY and SYGVKD. V shed 0 bases and J shed 0 bases, with 12 bases lying between them. This CDR3 spans 16 amino acids. The CDR3 loop is CAISESAGRSSYEQYF. CDR3 sequence (DNA): TGTGCCATCAGTGAGTCTGCGGGACGGAGCTCCTACGAGCAGTACTTC.

The chain recombines TRBV19 with TRBJ1-5; weak D call: TRBD1 (6 bases). Trimming shortened V by 3 bases and J by 9 bases, and 24 bases separated the two germline ends. The germline CDR1 and CDR2 sequences are LNHDA and SQIVND (reference sequence). The length of the CDR3 is 17 residues. The CDR3 sequence: CASSIPTGGGSKMPQHF. In DNA form, the CDR3 reads TGTGCCAGTAGTATTCCTACTGGAGGGGGGTCTAAGATGCCCCAGCATTTT. Together with reference TRBV19 and TRBJ1-5, the CDR3 gives the full variable domain: DGGITQSPKYLFRKEGQNVTLSCEQNLNHDAMYWYRQDPGQGLRLIYYSQIVNDFQKGDIAEGYSVSREKKESFPLTVTSAQKNPTAFYLCASSIPTGGGSKMPQHFGDGTRLSIL.

The chain links TRBV27 to TRBJ2-7; 7 bases line up with TRBD1. Trimming at V came to 9 bases and at J to 4 bases, leaving 9 bases not matched to a gene. The CDR3 is 13 residues long. In germline, CDR1 is MNHEY, CDR2 SMNVEV (reference sequence). This CDR3 is CASGYRGWYEQYF. CDR3 nucleotides: TGTGCCAGTGGTTACAGGGGTTGGTACGAGCAGTACTTC.

The chain recombines TRBV11-3 with TRBJ2-3; D is undetermined. Germline lookup yields CDR1 SGHNT and CDR2 YENEEA. The CDR3 covers 14 residues. Trimming took off 5 bases at V and 2 bases at J, with 11 bases between the two ends. The CDR3 DNA follows: TGTGCCAGCAGCGCCGGCACCTACACAGATACGCAGTATTTT. It codes for CASSAGTYTDTQYF.

This clone ranks as medium-sized. The sample holds other DNA sequences that translate to the same CDR3. This chain uses TRBV4-2 with TRBJ2-3, with D perhaps TRBD2 (5 bases). Trimming shortened V by 1 base and J by 1 base, and 6 bases separated the two germline ends. The CDR3 consists of 14 residues. Per germline, CDR1 LGHNA and CDR2 YNFKEQ. The CDR3 here is CASSQGRGTDTQYF. The CDR3 nucleotides read TGTGCCAGCAGCCAAGGGCGGGGCACAGATACGCAGTATTTT.

The chain carries TRBV6-5 and TRBJ2-7; maybe TRBD1 (6 bases). The CDR3 has 15 amino acids. Trimming left V 6 bases short and J 3 bases short, with 18 bases between. The germline CDR1 and CDR2 sequences are MNHEY and SVGAGI. For the CDR3, the DNA is TGTGCCAGCAGCCTGAAGGGGGTTTACGGCTACGAGCAGTACTTC. Protein product: CASSLKGVYGYEQYF.

This sequence joins TRBV9 and TRBJ1-4; tentatively, D is TRBD1 (6 bases). Germline loops: CDR1 SGDLS, CDR2 YYNGEE. Deletions cut 4 bases from V and 8 bases from J, with 18 bases between. The CDR3 totals 15 residues. The CDR3 DNA reads TGTGCCAGCAGCCCAGGGGCCAGGGTAGGAGAAAAACTGTTTTTT. Protein: CASSPGARVGEKLFF. Drawing the rest from reference TRBV9 and TRBJ1-4, the complete variable domain is DSGVTQTPKHLITATGQRVTLRCSPRSGDLSVYWYQQSLDQGLQFLIQYYNGEERAKGNILERFSAQQFPDLHSELNLSSLELGDSALYFCASSPGARVGEKLFFGSGTQLSVL.

The chain links TRBV9 to TRBJ1-2; D is ambiguous. This CDR3 has 14 amino acids. The germline V gene encodes CDR1 SGDLS and CDR2 YYNGEE. Deletions cut 2 bases from V and 5 bases from J, with 13 bases between. The CDR3 region is CASSVDGGLYGYTF. CDR3 DNA: TGTGCCAGCAGCGTGGACGGAGGACTTTATGGCTACACCTTC. Combining the CDR3 with reference TRBV9 and TRBJ1-2 gives the whole variable domain DSGVTQTPKHLITATGQRVTLRCSPRSGDLSVYWYQQSLDQGLQFLIQYYNGEERAKGNILERFSAQQFPDLHSELNLSSLELGDSALYFCASSVDGGLYGYTFGSGTRLTVV.

CDR3 protein: CASSRRYQETQYF. CDR3 DNA: TGTGCCAGCAGCCGTAGATACCAAGAGACCCAGTACTTC. J is TRBJ2-5 and V is TRBV11-1; D unresolved. This CDR3 has 13 amino acids. The germline V and J ends were trimmed by 5 bases and 0 bases, with 7 bases remaining between them. Germline CDR1 is SGHAT and CDR2 is FQDESV (reference sequence).

This chain links TRBV15 with TRBJ2-3; D uncertain. CDR1 LNHNV and CDR2 YYDKDF come from the germline V gene (reference sequence). This CDR3 has 13 residues. Trimming cost V 5 bases and J 2 bases, with 8 bases left between them. CDR3 in amino acids: CATSLSHTDTQYF. The CDR3 DNA is TGTGCCACCAGCCTTTCTCACACAGATACGCAGTATTTT.

CDR3: CSVPRDRAGGELFF. The CDR3 nucleotides read TGCAGCGTCCCTCGGGACAGGGCGGGCGGGGAGCTGTTTTTT. V and J are TRBV29-1 and TRBJ2-2, with 9 nucleotides matching TRBD1. Germline lookup yields CDR1 SQVTM and CDR2 ANQGSEA. Unmatched junction bases numbered 9, after V lost 6 bases and J lost 7 bases. The CDR3 extends over 14 amino acids.